This T cell receptor (beta chain) comes out of a study of cytomegalovirus exposure and HLA in healthy donors. This clone is a singleton in its sample. What it binds is not known. General study findings and limits: Presence/absence analyses treated sequencing depth as roughly uniform across donors. Researchers had no immune exposure information except CMV serostatus available. Productive rates of about 87% or about 30% were seen for most TCR beta V segments in an earlier analysis. Three of the chains that were CMV-associated were confirmed in vitro to be specific for CMV antigens.

The PCR contained 60 Vbeta and 13 Jbeta primers. Some clones are missing from TCRdb's copy, which holds only in-frame ones; the method was immunoSEQ multiplex PCR. The top ten clones hold 3% of a sample with 65,000 or so clones, about 72% of them seen once. Source material: PBMCs. The clonotype was recovered from a girl aged 10 to 17 in good health and CMV-seropositive.

The CDR3 DNA is TGTGCCAGCAGGAGCGGACAGGGGGGTGACAATGAGCAGTTCTTC. This sequence encodes CASRSGQGGDNEQFF. The chain uses TRBV6-4 and TRBJ2-1; 10 positions agree with TRBD1. The junction had 7 bases not matched to a gene; V was cut back by 6 bases and J by 5 bases. CDR3 size: 15 residues. CDR1 and CDR2 (germline): MRHNA, SNTAGT.